A selection of T cell receptor beta chains follows, all from one sample in a study of cytomegalovirus exposure and HLA in healthy donors. Produced via immunoSEQ multiplex PCR; TCRdb's table is partial and in-frame only. The sample has over 50,000 clones; almost 70% are singletons. The specimen was PBMCs. The source is a man in his forties in good health and CMV-seropositive. Each CDR3 is given with its conserved first and last residue. D genes are given only for firm matches. The size field is filled for only some rows; it gives once, few, many or a size class.

CDR3aa: CASSLSGSPTEAFF
CDR3nt: TGTGCCAGCAGCTTGTCCGGGTCCCCCACTGAAGCTTTCTTT
abundance: few
d_gene: .
v_gene: TRBV7-8
j_gene: TRBJ1-1

CDR3aa: CASSLRGVREKLFF
CDR3nt: TGTGCCAGCAGTTTACGGGGGGTACGTGAAAAACTGTTTTTT
abundance: .
d_gene: .
v_gene: TRBV27
j_gene: TRBJ1-4

CDR3aa: CASRVPPGDTQYF
CDR3nt: TGTGCCAGCAGGGTTCCCCCGGGGGATACGCAGTATTTT
abundance: few
d_gene: .
v_gene: TRBV2
j_gene: TRBJ2-3

CDR3aa: CAWGPSGTQETQYF
CDR3nt: TGTGCCTGGGGACCTAGCGGAACCCAAGAGACCCAGTACTTC
abundance: .
d_gene: TRBD2
v_gene: TRBV30
j_gene: TRBJ2-5

CDR3aa: CASSLMGQMNTGELFF
CDR3nt: TGTGCCAGCAGCCTTATGGGACAGATGAACACCGGGGAGCTGTTTTTT
abundance: .
d_gene: TRBD1
v_gene: TRBV11-3
j_gene: TRBJ2-2

CDR3aa: CASQADRGSYEQYF
CDR3nt: TGTGCCAGCCAGGCGGACAGGGGATCCTACGAGCAGTACTTC
abundance: .
d_gene: TRBD1
v_gene: TRBV6-5
j_gene: TRBJ2-7

CDR3aa: CAISERPGDQPQHF
CDR3nt: TGTGCCATCAGTGAGAGGCCGGGGGATCAGCCCCAGCATTTT
abundance: .
d_gene: .
v_gene: TRBV10-3
j_gene: TRBJ1-5

CDR3aa: CASSQPSGWVNEQFF
CDR3nt: TGCGCCAGCAGCCAGCCCAGCGGGTGGGTCAATGAGCAGTTCTTC
abundance: .
d_gene: .
v_gene: TRBV4-1
j_gene: TRBJ2-1

CDR3aa: CASSLGLDRHEQFF
CDR3nt: TGTGCCAGCAGCTTAGGACTGGACAGGCATGAGCAGTTCTTC
abundance: .
d_gene: TRBD1
v_gene: TRBV13
j_gene: TRBJ2-1

CDR3aa: CASSLRSRNYEQYF
CDR3nt: TGTGCCAGCAGCTTAAGGTCTAGGAACTACGAGCAGTACTTC
abundance: few
d_gene: .
v_gene: TRBV7-9
j_gene: TRBJ2-7

CDR3aa: CASSPQGQGYTGELFF
CDR3nt: TGTGCCAGCTCACCGCAGGGACAGGGGTACACCGGGGAGCTGTTTTTT
abundance: .
d_gene: TRBD1
v_gene: TRBV18
j_gene: TRBJ2-2

CDR3aa: CAISEGGYEQYF
CDR3nt: TGTGCCATCAGTGAGGGCGGGTACGAGCAGTACTTC
abundance: .
d_gene: .
v_gene: TRBV10-3
j_gene: TRBJ2-7

CDR3aa: CASHLRGSYGYTF
CDR3nt: TGTGCCAGTCACCTCAGGGGGTCCTATGGCTACACCTTC
abundance: .
d_gene: TRBD1
v_gene: TRBV19
j_gene: TRBJ1-2

CDR3aa: CASSSPGLADDTQYF
CDR3nt: TGTGCCAGCAGTTCACCGGGACTAGCGGATGATACGCAGTATTTT
abundance: few
d_gene: TRBD2
v_gene: TRBV6-5
j_gene: TRBJ2-3

CDR3aa: CASSLVILGPMGGYTF
CDR3nt: TGTGCCAGCAGCCTCGTAATTTTGGGCCCCATGGGTGGCTACACCTTC
abundance: .
d_gene: .
v_gene: TRBV6-6
j_gene: TRBJ1-2

CDR3aa: CASSLREGDNSPLHF
CDR3nt: TGTGCCAGCAGTCTCAGGGAAGGGGATAATTCACCCCTCCACTTT
abundance: .
d_gene: .
v_gene: TRBV6-1
j_gene: TRBJ1-6

CDR3aa: CASTYLEGADTQYF
CDR3nt: TGTGCCAGCACCTACTTGGAGGGGGCGGATACGCAGTATTTT
abundance: .
d_gene: .
v_gene: TRBV6-6
j_gene: TRBJ2-3

CDR3aa: CAWSGGQGDGDTQYF
CDR3nt: TGTGCCTGGAGCGGGGGACAGGGTGATGGAGATACGCAGTATTTT
abundance: once
d_gene: TRBD1
v_gene: TRBV30
j_gene: TRBJ2-3

CDR3aa: CASSQEGTSGRRDEQFF
CDR3nt: TGCGCCAGCAGCCAAGAAGGAACTAGCGGCCGAAGGGATGAGCAGTTCTTC
abundance: once
d_gene: TRBD2
v_gene: TRBV4-1
j_gene: TRBJ2-1

CDR3aa: CASSTTSGSFEQYF
CDR3nt: TGTGCCAGCAGCACGACTAGCGGGAGTTTCGAGCAGTACTTC
abundance: .
d_gene: TRBD2
v_gene: TRBV5-5
j_gene: TRBJ2-7